A selection of T cell receptor beta chains follows, all from one sample in a study of blood T cell repertoires in COVID-19. The method was immunoSEQ multiplex PCR; TCRdb's version includes in-frame clones alone and lacks a portion of them. The sample has 100,000 to 150,000 clones; roughly 84% are singletons. The source material was peripheral blood. Receptor source: a woman at least 80 years old with acute or convalescent COVID-19. The CDR3 runs from the conserved cysteine through the conserved F or W. The D gene is left open where the match is weak. The size field is filled for only some rows; it gives once, few, many or a size class.

clone size | J gene | D gene | V gene | CDR3 protein | CDR3 DNA
- | TRBJ2-7 | - | TRBV5-1 | CASSLVTGRSYEQYF | TGCGCCAGCAGCTTGGTAACAGGCCGATCCTACGAGCAGTACTTC
- | TRBJ2-5 | TRBD1 | TRBV5-1 | CASSLGPGGRETQYF | TGCGCCAGCAGCTTGGGGCCAGGGGGTAGAGAGACCCAGTACTTC
- | TRBJ2-1 | - | TRBV4-2 | CASSQDGGSYNEQFF | TGTGCCAGCAGCCAAGATGGAGGTTCCTACAATGAGCAGTTCTTC
- | TRBJ1-5 | TRBD1 | TRBV3-1/TRBV3-2 | CASSRDSYQPQHF | TGTGCCAGCAGTCGGGACAGTTATCAGCCCCAGCATTTT
few | TRBJ2-7 | - | TRBV19 | CASSVGNSYEQYF | TGTGCCAGTAGTGTGGGCAACTCCTACGAGCAGTACTTC
- | TRBJ2-3 | TRBD2 | TRBV19 | CATSGRGTDTQYF | TGTGCCACCTCAGGGAGGGGCACAGATACGCAGTATTTT
- | TRBJ1-5 | - | TRBV3-1/TRBV3-2 | CASSLTAQRDQPQHF | TGTGCCAGCAGCCTGACAGCTCAGCGAGATCAGCCCCAGCATTTT
- | TRBJ2-7 | TRBD2 | TRBV11-2 | CASSFRKVPSGSYEQYF | TGTGCCAGCAGCTTTAGGAAGGTACCTAGCGGGAGCTACGAGCAGTACTTC
- | TRBJ2-5 | TRBD2 | TRBV2 | CASSEGRTSGHQETQYF | TGTGCCAGCAGTGAGGGAAGAACTAGCGGGCATCAAGAGACCCAGTACTTC
- | TRBJ1-3 | - | TRBV23-1 | CASSQWPFSGNTIYF | TGCGCCAGCAGCCAATGGCCTTTCTCTGGAAACACCATATATTTT
- | TRBJ2-1 | - | TRBV4-1 | CASSRGTEQFF | TGCGCCAGCAGCCGCGGGACTGAGCAGTTCTTC
- | TRBJ2-5 | - | TRBV10-3 | CAISESQTQETQYF | TGTGCCATCAGTGAATCACAGACACAAGAGACCCAGTACTTC
- | TRBJ2-5 | - | TRBV10-1 | CASGRTGPRETQYF | TGCGCCAGCGGACGGACTGGACCGCGAGAGACCCAGTACTTC
- | TRBJ1-5 | - | TRBV11-2 | CASSLSQGLQPQHF | TGTGCCAGCAGCTTATCTCAGGGGTTACAGCCCCAGCATTTT
- | TRBJ1-6 | TRBD1 | TRBV6-5 | CASSTDRAANSPLHF | TGTGCCAGCAGTACCGACAGGGCGGCTAATTCACCCCTCCACTTT
- | TRBJ2-2 | TRBD2 | TRBV6-6 | CASRRGLAGSNTGELFF | TGTGCCAGCAGGCGAGGACTAGCGGGTTCTAACACCGGGGAGCTGTTTTTT
- | TRBJ1-6 | - | TRBV5-4 | CASSLEGGRNSPLHF | TGTGCCAGCAGCTTGGAGGGGGGGCGTAATTCACCCCTCCACTTT
few | TRBJ1-2 | - | TRBV5-1 | CASSLDEGTYGYTF | TGCGCCAGCAGCTTGGATGAGGGCACCTATGGCTACACCTTC
- | TRBJ1-3 | - | TRBV9 | CASSPAQGNWNTIYF | TGTGCCAGCAGCCCTGCCCAGGGGAATTGGAACACCATATATTTT
- | TRBJ2-5 | - | TRBV5-4 | CASSLADRLQETQYF | TGTGCCAGCAGCTTGGCCGACAGGCTCCAAGAGACCCAGTACTTC
few | TRBJ1-4 | TRBD1 | TRBV19 | CASSTLGGGENEKLFF | TGTGCCAGTAGTACCCTCGGAGGGGGCGAAAATGAAAAACTGTTTTTT
- | TRBJ1-6 | - | TRBV25-1 | CASSDPRGGTFNSPLHF | TGTGCCAGCAGTGATCCCCGGGGGGGGACCTTTAATTCACCCCTCCACTTT